This entry is about one T cell receptor beta chain. The J segment lost 2 bases and the V segment lost 5 bases, leaving 4 bases of the junction unmatched. Looked up from germline, CDR1 is MGHRA and CDR2 is YSYEKL. This CDR3 comprises 14 residues. This record belongs to a study of T cell responses to AZD1222 COVID-19 vaccine. Study information: Second doses were pooled across both intervals (about 4 or about 12 weeks).

Repertoires were generated with immunoSEQ multiplex PCR, while TCRdb's copy carries only in-frame clones and drops some. This sample has tens of thousands of clones, with around 90% found just once. V and J are TRBV4-1 and TRBJ1-2; 8 bases align to TRBD1. The source material was peripheral blood, sampled on day 0 of AZD1222 vaccination. This TCR came from an adult in good health. This CDR3 reads CASSIGQGNYGYTF. The CDR3 region has the DNA TGCGCCAGCAGCATCGGACAGGGCAACTATGGCTACACCTTC.